The clone carrying this T cell receptor beta chain was seen a handful of times. As yet, its antigen is unknown. This specimen comes from a study of response to subunit inactivated influenza vaccine. Study-wide results and limits: A suggestion made by the authors is that each seasonal influenza vaccination recruits few new T cells.

TCRdb used MiXCR to reprocess the RT-PCR reads, holding one entry per CDR3 protein. The sample carries 650,000 to 800,000 distinct CDR3 sequences, more than 11% recorded once. CDR3 length: 13 residues. The trim removed 5 bases at V and 3 bases at J, leaving 3 bases unmatched. From germline, CDR1 is MDHEN and CDR2 SYDVKM. The V call is TRBV28, the J call TRBJ1-2, with 7 bases identical to TRBD1. The clonotype originates from a middle-aged man who received an inactivated influenza vaccine. Sequencing was performed on PBMCs from blood, taken 14 to 15 days before vaccination. The CDR3 loop reads CASSTGTDYGYTF. The CDR3 bases are TGTGCCAGCAGTACAGGGACAGACTATGGCTACACCTTC.